The 14 T cell receptor beta chains listed next were all sequenced from one sample in a study of blood T cell repertoires in COVID-19 (dated by TCRdb to 2018 to 2021). The library was generated by the immunoSEQ multiplex PCR assay. The source is immuneACCESS, and TCRdb retained only in-frame sequences with V and J called. Part of the clones is not carried over; for the studies checked, unresolved V genes explain less than half of this, and the remainder is unexplained. The sample records 500,000 or so clones, 75% to 90% of which are singletons. The ten largest clonotypes hold approximately 0.7% of the sample. Sequences were obtained from PBMCs or T cells enriched from blood (not recorded which). The receptors derive from a woman between 18 and 29 years old who had recovered from COVID-19.

The V call is TRBV7-2, the J call TRBJ2-7; TRBD2 matches 7 bases. V shed 0 bases and J 3 bases; nucleotides not matched to a gene: 11. There are 17 residues in the CDR3. The V gene's germline CDR1 is SGHTA and CDR2 FQGNSA. The CDR3 protein is CASSLAQLRWGGYEQYF. The CDR3 DNA follows: TGTGCCAGCAGCTTAGCGCAACTTAGGTGGGGGGGCTACGAGCAGTACTTC. The entire variable domain, with the rest obtained from reference TRBV7-2 and TRBJ2-7, is as follows: GAGVSQSPSNKVTEKGKDVELRCDPISGHTALYWYRQSLGQGLEFLIYFQGNSAPDKSGLPSDRFSAERTGGSVSTLTIQRTQQEDSAVYLCASSLAQLRWGGYEQYFGPGTRLTVT.

J is TRBJ2-5 and V is TRBV6-1, with D perhaps matching TRBD2 (6 bases). Germline values: CDR1 MNHNS, CDR2 SASEGT. V was pared by 2 bases and J by 5 bases, with 18 bases between. This CDR3 is 16 amino acids long. The CDR3 loop is CASSELARGSGETQYF. CDR3 nucleotides: TGTGCCAGCAGTGAACTAGCGAGGGGCTCGGGGGAGACCCAGTACTTC.

The chain carries TRBV5-1 and TRBJ1-6; TRBD1 matches at 7 bases. The length of the CDR3 is 15 residues. Germline V gene sequence: CDR1 SGHRS, CDR2 YFSETQ. V lost 0 bases to trimming and J lost 5 bases; unmatched junction nucleotides: 2. CDR3 amino acids: CASSLVTGDNSPLHF. For the CDR3, the DNA is TGCGCCAGCAGCTTGGTCACAGGGGATAATTCACCCCTCCACTTT.

The rearrangement links TRBV12-3 or TRBV12-4 to TRBJ1-6; 7 bases match TRBD1. CDR3 length: 13 residues. V lost 5 bases, J lost 11 bases, and 6 bases stayed unmatched. Here the CDR3 DNA reads TGTGCCAGCAGTCTTACAGGGGAGACACCCCTCCACTTT. This gives the protein CASSLTGETPLHF.

CDR3 nucleotide sequence: TGTGCCAGCAGTGAGATTAGGGAGGGACCAGAAGCTTTCTTT. As protein: CASSEIREGPEAFF. This sequence joins TRBV25-1 and TRBJ1-1; weak D call: TRBD1 (5 bases). The germline V and J ends were trimmed by 3 bases and 8 bases, with 16 bases remaining between them. The germline gives CDR1 MGHDK, CDR2 SYGVNS. The length of the CDR3 is 14 residues.

The J gene is TRBJ2-1, the V gene TRBV3-1 (or the pseudogene TRBV3-2), with 8 bases aligning to TRBD2. The CDR3 sequence is 16 residues long. After removal of 0 bases from V and 6 bases from J, the junction contained 7 bases not matched to a gene. CDR1 and CDR2 (germline): LGHDT, YNNKEL (reference sequence). CDR3 in amino acids: CASSQEGAGGSNEQFF. The DNA for the CDR3 is TGTGCCAGCAGCCAAGAAGGGGCGGGGGGAAGCAATGAGCAGTTCTTC.

V gene TRBV3-1 (or the pseudogene TRBV3-2) combines with J gene TRBJ1-5; TRBD1 is a possible D gene (5 bases). The ends were cut back, 4 bases at V and 10 bases at J, with 17 bases in the middle. Germline V gene sequence: CDR1 LGHDT, CDR2 YNNKEL (reference sequence). CDR3 length: 14 residues. As DNA, the CDR3 is TGTGCCAGCAGCCTTGACAGCTCTAGGGGTCCCCAGCATTTT. Protein: CASSLDSSRGPQHF.

In its sample, this clone is medium-sized. The chain couples TRBV2 to TRBJ2-6; no reliable D call. V dropped 4 bases and J dropped 0 bases, with 10 bases sitting between them. The CDR3 extends over 16 amino acids. Germline V gene sequence: CDR1 SNHLY, CDR2 FYNNEI. CDR3 sequence: CASSGDEDSGANVLTF. Here the CDR3 DNA reads TGTGCCAGCAGTGGAGACGAGGACTCTGGGGCCAACGTCCTGACTTTC.

This sequence joins TRBV12-3 or TRBV12-4 and TRBJ2-3; TRBD2 matches 8 bases. This CDR3 spans 12 amino acids. The ends lost 9 bases at V and 4 bases at J; junction bases unmatched: 3. The CDR3 is CASSGAADTQYF. CDR3 sequence (DNA): TGTGCCAGTAGCGGGGCCGCAGATACGCAGTATTTT.

CDR3 in DNA: TGCGCCAGCAGCTCCGGACAGGGGGCGAACTATGGCTACACCTTC. It encodes CASSSGQGANYGYTF. The rearrangement links TRBV5-1 to TRBJ1-2; TRBD1 aligns across 11 bases. V gave up 3 bases and J gave up 2 bases; unmatched junction bases: 3. Germline V lookup: CDR1 SGHRS, CDR2 YFSETQ. CDR3 length: 15 amino acids.

The rearrangement uses TRBV11-2 and TRBJ2-7; 7 bases fit TRBD1. The germline V gene encodes CDR1 SGHAT and CDR2 FQNNGV. This CDR3 contains 14 residues. The V gene end was trimmed by 4 bases and the J gene end by 7 bases; junction bases not matched to a gene: 10. The CDR3 nucleotides are TGTGCCAGCAGCTCATCGACAGGGTCCGGAGAGCAGTACTTC. This gives the protein CASSSSTGSGEQYF.

The V gene is TRBV28, the J gene TRBJ2-1, with TRBD1 as a possible D gene (6 bases). V was trimmed by 8 bases and J by 8 bases, leaving 10 bases between them. From germline, CDR1 is MDHEN and CDR2 SYDVKM. The CDR3 covers 11 residues. CDR3 in DNA: TGTGCCAGCCCAGCAGGGGATGAGCAGTTCTTC. Residues: CASPAGDEQFF.

The chain joins TRBV6-1 to TRBJ2-7, with a tentative D call TRBD2 (6 bases). From germline, CDR1 is MNHNS and CDR2 SASEGT. V was clipped by 1 base and J by 4 bases, with 17 bases between them. CDR3 length: 16 amino acids. As DNA, the CDR3 is TGTGCCAGCAGTGAAGGTCTCGTAGGAGGGGAATACGAGCAGTACTTC. Its protein product is CASSEGLVGGEYEQYF.

V usage is TRBV6-5 and J usage is TRBJ1-5; D is ambiguous. There are 14 residues in the CDR3. V shed 8 bases and J shed 3 bases, with 14 bases lying between them. In germline, CDR1 is MNHEY, CDR2 SVGAGI. This chain's CDR3 is CASRSGMDNQPQHF. CDR3 DNA sequence: TGTGCCAGCCGTTCGGGGATGGACAATCAGCCCCAGCATTTT.